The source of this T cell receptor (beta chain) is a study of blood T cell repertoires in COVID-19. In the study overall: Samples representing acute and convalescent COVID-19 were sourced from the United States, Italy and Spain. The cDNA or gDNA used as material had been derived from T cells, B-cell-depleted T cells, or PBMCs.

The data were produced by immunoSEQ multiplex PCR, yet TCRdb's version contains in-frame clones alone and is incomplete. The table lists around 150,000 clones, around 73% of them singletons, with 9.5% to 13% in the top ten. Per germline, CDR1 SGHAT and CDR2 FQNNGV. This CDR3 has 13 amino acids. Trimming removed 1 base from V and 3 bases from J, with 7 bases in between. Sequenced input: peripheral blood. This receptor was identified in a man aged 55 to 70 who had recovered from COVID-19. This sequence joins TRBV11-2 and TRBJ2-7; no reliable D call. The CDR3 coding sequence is TGTGCCAGCAGCTTAGCCGGTGTCTACGAGCAGTACTTC. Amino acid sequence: CASSLAGVYEQYF. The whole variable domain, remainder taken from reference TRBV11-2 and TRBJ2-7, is EAGVAQSPRYKIIEKRQSVAFWCNPISGHATLYWYQQILGQGPKLLIQFQNNGVVDDSQLPKDRFSAERLKGVDSTLKIQPAKLEDSAVYLCASSLAGVYEQYFGPGTRLTVT.